These 5 T cell receptor beta chains were sequenced from one sample in a study of blood T cells in healthy people across ages. It was with a sample-barcoded 5' primer and a J-beta primer mix that a second PCR of roughly 7 to 12 cycles was run. TCRdb processed the 5' RACE reads anew with MiXCR; each CDR3 protein has one entry. The table has 650,000 to 800,000 distinct CDR3 sequences, around two fifths seen once; the top ten hold approximately 20%. What was sequenced was blood. The origin of the receptors is a man aged 60-69 years in good health.

The chain joins TRBV4-3 to TRBJ2-7; the D gene is possibly TRBD2 (6 bases). In germline, CDR1 is LGHNA, CDR2 YSLEER. The germline V and J ends were trimmed by 0 bases and 5 bases, with 11 bases remaining between them. The CDR3 covers 14 residues. The CDR3 nucleotides are TGCGCCAGCAGCCAAGATCGGGGGTTAGACGAGCAGTACTTC. This encodes CASSQDRGLDEQYF.

The V gene is TRBV6-6, the J gene TRBJ2-3; 7 bases line up with TRBD1. Trimming cost V 7 bases and J 8 bases; bases outside gene matches: 12. The germline V gene encodes CDR1 MNHNY and CDR2 SVGAGI (reference sequence). This CDR3 region has 14 residues. Written as DNA, the CDR3 is TGTGCCAGCACCACAGGACAGGTTTCGGGTACGCAGTATTTT. Amino acids: CASTTGQVSGTQYF.

The sample holds a few counts of this clonotype. The chain recombines TRBV29-1 with TRBJ2-1, with 8 bases identical to TRBD1. Germline assignment: CDR1 SQVTM and CDR2 ANQGSEA. The CDR3 is 14 amino acids. Trimming cost V 7 bases and J 0 bases; bases outside gene matches: 5. CDR3 sequence (DNA): TGCAGCGGCAACAGGGGGATCTCCTACAATGAGCAGTTCTTC. This codes for CSGNRGISYNEQFF.

The genes are TRBV6-2 or TRBV6-3 and TRBJ2-7; the match to TRBD1 covers 9 bases. Germline-derived CDR1 and CDR2 are MNHEY and SVGEGT. The junction had 21 bases not matched to a gene; V was cut back by 2 bases and J by 4 bases. CDR3 length equals 20 residues. CDR3: CASSYNPQYSGTGPGYEQYF. Here the CDR3 DNA reads TGTGCCAGCAGTTACAACCCCCAATACTCCGGGACAGGGCCGGGATACGAGCAGTACTTC.

This clonotype was recorded only once. The J gene is TRBJ1-6, the V gene TRBV6-5; D is ambiguous. V dropped 7 bases and J dropped 6 bases, with 10 bases sitting between them. The germline CDR1 and CDR2 sequences are MNHEY and SVGAGI. The CDR3 totals 13 residues. CDR3 protein: CASKGPGNSPLHF. CDR3 DNA sequence: TGTGCCAGCAAGGGCCCGGGTAATTCACCCCTCCACTTT.